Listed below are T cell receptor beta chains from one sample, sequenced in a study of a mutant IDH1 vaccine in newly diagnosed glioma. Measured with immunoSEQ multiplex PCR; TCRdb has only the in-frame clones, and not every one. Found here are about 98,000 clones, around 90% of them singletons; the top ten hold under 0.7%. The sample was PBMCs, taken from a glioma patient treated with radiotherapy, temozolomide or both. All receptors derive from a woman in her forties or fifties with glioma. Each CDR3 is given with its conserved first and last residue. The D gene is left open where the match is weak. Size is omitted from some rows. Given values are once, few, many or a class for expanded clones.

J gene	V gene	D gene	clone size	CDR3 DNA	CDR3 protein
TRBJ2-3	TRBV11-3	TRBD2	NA	TGTGCCAGCAGCTCAGGCGGACTAGCGGGAGGGCCAGATACGCAGTATTTT	CASSSGGLAGGPDTQYF
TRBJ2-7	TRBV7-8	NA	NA	TGTGCCAGCAGCTTTGTCCGACTGAACCCCTACGAGCAGTACTTC	CASSFVRLNPYEQYF
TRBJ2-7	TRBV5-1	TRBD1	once	TGCGCCAGCAGCTTGGAGCGCTTGTGGGCCGGGACAGGGAAAGACGAGCAGTACTTC	CASSLERLWAGTGKDEQYF
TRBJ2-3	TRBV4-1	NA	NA	TGCGCCAGCAGCCCCCGGGCGAAGGATAATACGCAGTATTTT	CASSPRAKDNTQYF
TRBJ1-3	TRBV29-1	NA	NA	TGCAGCGGTGGGAAAGGAAACACCATATATTTT	CSGGKGNTIYF
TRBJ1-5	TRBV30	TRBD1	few	TGTGCCTGGGGGACAGTCGGAGGCCAGCCCCAGCATTTT	CAWGTVGGQPQHF
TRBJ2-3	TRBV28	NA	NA	TGTGCCAGCAGTTCCCCGCGGACAGCTAGCACAGATACGCAGTATTTT	CASSSPRTASTDTQYF
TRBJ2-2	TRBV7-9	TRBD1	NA	TGTGCCAGCAGCTCCGGGACAGGATCCGGGGAGCTGTTTTTT	CASSSGTGSGELFF
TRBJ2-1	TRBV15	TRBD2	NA	TGTGCCACCAGCAGCGGCGGGAGTGTTTCTAATGAGCAGTTCTTC	CATSSGGSVSNEQFF
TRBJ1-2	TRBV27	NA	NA	TGTGCCAGCAGTTTTGGGGCGGGCTATGGCTACACCTTC	CASSFGAGYGYTF
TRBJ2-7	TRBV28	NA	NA	TGTGCCAGCAGTTTACTATACAACGGCGAGCAGTACTTC	CASSLLYNGEQYF
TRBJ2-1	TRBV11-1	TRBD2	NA	TGTGCCAGCAGCTTAGCACTAGCGGGCTCCTACAATGAGCAGTTCTTC	CASSLALAGSYNEQFF
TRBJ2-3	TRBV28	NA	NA	TGTGCCAGCAGTCCATTCGACTTAGCGGACACAGATACGCAGTATTTT	CASSPFDLADTDTQYF
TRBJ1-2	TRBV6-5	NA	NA	TGTGCCAGCAGTTACTCGGGGGCGCAGGGCTACACCTTC	CASSYSGAQGYTF
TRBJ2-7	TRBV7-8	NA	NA	TGTGCCAGCAGCTTGGACACGCTGTACGAGCAGTACTTC	CASSLDTLYEQYF
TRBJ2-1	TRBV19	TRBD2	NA	TGTGCCAGTAGTATCCTTATAGGGACTAGCGGGGGATACAATGAGCAGTTCTTC	CASSILIGTSGGYNEQFF
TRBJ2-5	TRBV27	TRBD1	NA	TGTGCCAGCAGTGCACAGGGGGCGCGGGGTCGAGAGACCCAGTACTTC	CASSAQGARGRETQYF
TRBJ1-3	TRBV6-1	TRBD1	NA	TGTGCCAACTGGACAGGGGAATTGGGTGGAAACACCATATATTTT	CANWTGELGGNTIYF
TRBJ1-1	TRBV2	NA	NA	TGTGCCAGCATAACGGTAGGGAAGAACACTGAAGCTTTCTTT	CASITVGKNTEAFF
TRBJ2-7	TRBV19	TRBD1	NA	TGTGCCAGTAGTACGCCGGGACAGTTCTACGAGCAGTACTTC	CASSTPGQFYEQYF
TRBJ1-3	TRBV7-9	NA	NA	TGTGCCAGCAGCTCAAGTCGGGGCAGTGGAAACACCATATATTTT	CASSSSRGSGNTIYF
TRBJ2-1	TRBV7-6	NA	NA	TGTGCCAGCAATAGGGTATCCGATGAGCAGTTCTTC	CASNRVSDEQFF
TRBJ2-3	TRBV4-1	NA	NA	TGCGCCAGCAGCCAAGTCTTTAGCACAGATACGCAGTATTTT	CASSQVFSTDTQYF
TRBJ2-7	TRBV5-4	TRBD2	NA	TGTGCCAGCAGCCGGGGGATAGGGACTAGCAACTACGAGCAGTACTTC	CASSRGIGTSNYEQYF
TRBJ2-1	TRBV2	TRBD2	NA	TGTGCCAGCAGTCCGGGACTAGTTCTCAACAATGAGCAGTTCTTC	CASSPGLVLNNEQFF
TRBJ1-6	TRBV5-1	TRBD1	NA	TGCGCCAGCAGCCTGGGACAGGGAAATTCACCCCTCCACTTT	CASSLGQGNSPLHF
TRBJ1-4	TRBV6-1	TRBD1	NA	TGTGCCAGCAGGAAGGACAGGGGAAATGAAAAACTGTTTTTT	CASRKDRGNEKLFF
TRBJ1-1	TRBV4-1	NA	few	TGCGCCAGCAGCCAAGGCGAAGGGAGAATGAACACTGAAGCTTTCTTT	CASSQGEGRMNTEAFF
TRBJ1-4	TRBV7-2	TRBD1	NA	TGTGCCAGCAGCCCTCAGGGACAGGGGAATGAAAAACTGTTTTTT	CASSPQGQGNEKLFF
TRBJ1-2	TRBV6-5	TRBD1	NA	TGTGCCAGCAGTCCGACCGGGACAGGGATCTATGGCTACACCTTC	CASSPTGTGIYGYTF
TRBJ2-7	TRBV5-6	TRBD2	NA	TGTGCCAGCAGCTTGGGACTAGCGGGACTAATCTCCTACGAGCAGTACTTC	CASSLGLAGLISYEQYF
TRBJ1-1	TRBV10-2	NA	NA	TGCGCCAGCAGTGAGGACTTAAGGAATGCTTATGAAGCTTTCTTT	CASSEDLRNAYEAFF